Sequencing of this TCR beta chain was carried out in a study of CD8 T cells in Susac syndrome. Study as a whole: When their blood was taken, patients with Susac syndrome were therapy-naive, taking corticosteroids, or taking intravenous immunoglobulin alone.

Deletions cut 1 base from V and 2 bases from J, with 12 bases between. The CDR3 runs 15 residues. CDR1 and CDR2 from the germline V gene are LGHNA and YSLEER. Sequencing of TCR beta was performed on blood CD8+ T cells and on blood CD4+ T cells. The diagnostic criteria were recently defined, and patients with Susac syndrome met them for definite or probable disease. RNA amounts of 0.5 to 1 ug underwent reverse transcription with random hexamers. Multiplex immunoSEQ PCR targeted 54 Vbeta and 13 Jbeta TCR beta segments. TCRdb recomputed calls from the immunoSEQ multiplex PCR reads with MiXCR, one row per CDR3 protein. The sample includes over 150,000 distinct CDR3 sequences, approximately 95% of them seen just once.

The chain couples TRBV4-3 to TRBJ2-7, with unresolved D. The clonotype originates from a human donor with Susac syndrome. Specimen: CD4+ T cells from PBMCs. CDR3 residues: CASSQVAVTPYEQYF. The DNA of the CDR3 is TGCGCCAGCAGCCAAGTCGCGGTTACCCCCTACGAGCAGTACTTC.